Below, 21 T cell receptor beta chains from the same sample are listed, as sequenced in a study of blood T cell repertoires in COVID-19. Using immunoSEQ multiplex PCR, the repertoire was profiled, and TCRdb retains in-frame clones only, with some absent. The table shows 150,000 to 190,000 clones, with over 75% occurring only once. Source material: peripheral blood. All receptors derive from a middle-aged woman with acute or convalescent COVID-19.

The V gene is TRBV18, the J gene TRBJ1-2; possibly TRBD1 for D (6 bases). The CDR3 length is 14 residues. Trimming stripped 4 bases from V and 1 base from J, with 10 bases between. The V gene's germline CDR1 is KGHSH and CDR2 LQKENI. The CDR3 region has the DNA TGTGCCAGCTCACAGCAACAGGGTAACTATGGCTACACCTTC. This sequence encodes CASSQQQGNYGYTF.

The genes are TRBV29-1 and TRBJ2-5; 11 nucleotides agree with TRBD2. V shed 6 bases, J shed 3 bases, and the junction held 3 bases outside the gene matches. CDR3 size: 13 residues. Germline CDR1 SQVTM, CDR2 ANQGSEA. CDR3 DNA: TGCAGCGTGATTAGCGGGGGGGAAGAGACCCAGTACTTC. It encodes CSVISGGEETQYF.

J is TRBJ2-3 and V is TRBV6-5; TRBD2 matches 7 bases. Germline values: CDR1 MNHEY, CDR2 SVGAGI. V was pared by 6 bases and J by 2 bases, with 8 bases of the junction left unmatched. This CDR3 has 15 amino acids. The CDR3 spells CASRGGEAATDTQYF. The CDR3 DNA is TGTGCCAGCAGGGGGGGGGAGGCGGCCACAGATACGCAGTATTTT.

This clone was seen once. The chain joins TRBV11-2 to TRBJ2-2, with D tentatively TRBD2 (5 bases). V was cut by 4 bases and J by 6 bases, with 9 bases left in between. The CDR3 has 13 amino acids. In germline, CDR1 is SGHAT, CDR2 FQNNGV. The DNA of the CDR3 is TGTGCCAGCAGCTCGCTGGAGGCCGGGGAGCTGTTTTTT. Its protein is CASSSLEAGELFF. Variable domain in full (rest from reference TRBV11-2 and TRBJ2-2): EAGVAQSPRYKIIEKRQSVAFWCNPISGHATLYWYQQILGQGPKLLIQFQNNGVVDDSQLPKDRFSAERLKGVDSTLKIQPAKLEDSAVYLCASSSLEAGELFFGEGSRLTVL.

CDR3 sequence reads: CASSESSGGTDTQYF. In DNA form, the CDR3 reads TGTGCCAGCAGTGAAAGTAGCGGGGGCACAGATACGCAGTATTTT. V usage is TRBV6-4 and J usage is TRBJ2-3; 8 bases are shared with TRBD2. Trimming took 3 bases from V and 1 from J; bases not matched to a gene: 3. Germline CDR1 and CDR2: MRHNA and SNTAGT. This CDR3 comprises 15 residues.

The CDR3 sequence is CASSEGNRGRRMNTEAFF. The CDR3 DNA is TGTGCCAGCAGTGAAGGTAACAGGGGGCGCAGGATGAACACTGAAGCTTTCTTT. The genes are TRBV6-1 and TRBJ1-1; 9 nucleotides match TRBD1. V trimming: 1 base; J trimming: 0 bases; junction bases outside the gene matches: 9. Germline V gene sequence: CDR1 MNHNS, CDR2 SASEGT. The CDR3 covers 18 residues.

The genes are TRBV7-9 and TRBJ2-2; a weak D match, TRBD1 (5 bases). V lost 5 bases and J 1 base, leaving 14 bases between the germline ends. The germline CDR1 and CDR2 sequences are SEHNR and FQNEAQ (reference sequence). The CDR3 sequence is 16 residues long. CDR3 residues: CASSASGARNTGELFF. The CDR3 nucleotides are TGTGCCAGCAGCGCGTCTGGGGCACGGAACACCGGGGAGCTGTTTTTT.

The CDR3 bases are TGTGCCACCAGTGATTGGACTAGCGGGGGGGCCGGAGATGAGCAGTTCTTC. Its protein product is CATSDWTSGGAGDEQFF. The chain couples TRBV24-1 to TRBJ2-1; 15 bases are shared with TRBD2. The V segment lost 2 bases and the J segment 8 bases; nucleotides outside the gene matches: 6. The length of the CDR3 is 17 residues. Germline V gene lookup returns CDR1 KGHDR and CDR2 SFDVKD.

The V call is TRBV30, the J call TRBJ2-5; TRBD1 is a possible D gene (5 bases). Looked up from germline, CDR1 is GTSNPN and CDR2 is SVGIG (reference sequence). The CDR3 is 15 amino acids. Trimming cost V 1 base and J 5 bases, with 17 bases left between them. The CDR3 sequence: CAWSEGRVGFETQYF. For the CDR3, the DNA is TGTGCCTGGAGTGAGGGCAGGGTTGGTTTCGAGACCCAGTACTTC.

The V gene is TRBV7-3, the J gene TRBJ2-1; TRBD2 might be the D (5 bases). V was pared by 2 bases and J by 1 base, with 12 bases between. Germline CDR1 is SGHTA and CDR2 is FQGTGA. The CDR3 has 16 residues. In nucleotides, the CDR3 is TGTGCCAGCAGCTTACTTCCCCCGGGGTCCTACAATGAGCAGTTCTTC. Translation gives CASSLLPPGSYNEQFF. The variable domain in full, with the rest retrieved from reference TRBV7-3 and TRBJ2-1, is GAGVSQTPSNKVTEKGKYVELRCDPISGHTALYWYRQSLGQGPEFLIYFQGTGAADDSGLPNDRFFAVRPEGSVSTLKIQRTERGDSAVYLCASSLLPPGSYNEQFFGPGTRLTVL.

CDR3 nucleotides: TGCGCCAGCAGCTTTGGGTACATTGGGACAGGGGTTACGAACACTGAAGCTTTCTTT. It yields the protein CASSFGYIGTGVTNTEAFF. The chain carries TRBV5-1 and TRBJ1-1; TRBD1 matches 10 bases. CDR1 and CDR2 (germline): SGHRS, YFSETQ. The CDR3 spans 19 residues. V lost 2 bases and J lost 1; bases outside the gene matches: 14.

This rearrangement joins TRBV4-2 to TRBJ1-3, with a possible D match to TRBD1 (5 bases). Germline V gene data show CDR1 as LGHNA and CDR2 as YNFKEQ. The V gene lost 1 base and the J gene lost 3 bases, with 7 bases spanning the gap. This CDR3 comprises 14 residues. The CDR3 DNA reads TGTGCCAGCAGCCAAGGCAGGGTTGGAAACACCATATATTTT. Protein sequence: CASSQGRVGNTIYF.

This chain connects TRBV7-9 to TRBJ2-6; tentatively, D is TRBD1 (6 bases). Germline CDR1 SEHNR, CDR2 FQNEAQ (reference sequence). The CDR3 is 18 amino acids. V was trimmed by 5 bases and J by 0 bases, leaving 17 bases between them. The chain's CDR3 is CASSPKWTANSGANVLTF. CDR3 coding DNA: TGTGCCAGCAGCCCAAAATGGACAGCGAACTCTGGGGCCAACGTCCTGACTTTC.

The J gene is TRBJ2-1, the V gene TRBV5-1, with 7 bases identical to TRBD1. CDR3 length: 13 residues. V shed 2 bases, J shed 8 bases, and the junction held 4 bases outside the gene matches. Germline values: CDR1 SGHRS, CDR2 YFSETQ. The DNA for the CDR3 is TGCGCCAGCAGCTTTTCGACAGGGTATGAGCAGTTCTTC. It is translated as CASSFSTGYEQFF.

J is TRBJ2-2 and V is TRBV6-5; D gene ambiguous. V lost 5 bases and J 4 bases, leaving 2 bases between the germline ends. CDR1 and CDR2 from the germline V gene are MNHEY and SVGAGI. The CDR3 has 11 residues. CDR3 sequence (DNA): TGTGCCAGCAGTCGCACCGGGGAGCTGTTTTTT. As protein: CASSRTGELFF.

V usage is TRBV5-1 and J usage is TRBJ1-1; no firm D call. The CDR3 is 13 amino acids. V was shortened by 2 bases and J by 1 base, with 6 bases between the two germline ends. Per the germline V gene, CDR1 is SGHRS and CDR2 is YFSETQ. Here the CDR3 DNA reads TGCGCCAGCAGCTTACAAGAGAACACTGAAGCTTTCTTT. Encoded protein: CASSLQENTEAFF.

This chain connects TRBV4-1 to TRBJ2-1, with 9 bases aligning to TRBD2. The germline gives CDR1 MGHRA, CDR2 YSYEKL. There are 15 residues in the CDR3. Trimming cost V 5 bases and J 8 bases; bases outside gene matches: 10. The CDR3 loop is CASSLLAGVSHEQFF. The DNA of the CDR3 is TGCGCCAGCAGCTTACTAGCGGGCGTCTCCCATGAGCAGTTCTTC.

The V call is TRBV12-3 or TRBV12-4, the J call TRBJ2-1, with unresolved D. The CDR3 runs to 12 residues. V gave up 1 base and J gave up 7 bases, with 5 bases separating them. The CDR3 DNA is TGTGCCAGCAGTTTAGAATATAATGAGCAGTTCTTC. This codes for CASSLEYNEQFF.

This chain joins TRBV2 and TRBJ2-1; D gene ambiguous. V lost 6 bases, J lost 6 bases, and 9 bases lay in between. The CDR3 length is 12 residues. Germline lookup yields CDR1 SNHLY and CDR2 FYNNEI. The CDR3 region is CASSPLANEQFF. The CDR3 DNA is TGTGCCAGCAGCCCCTTGGCCAATGAGCAGTTCTTC.

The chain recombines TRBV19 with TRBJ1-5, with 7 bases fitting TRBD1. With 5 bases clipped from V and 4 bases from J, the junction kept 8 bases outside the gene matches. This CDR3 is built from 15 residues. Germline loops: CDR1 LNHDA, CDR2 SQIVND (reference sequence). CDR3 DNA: TGTGCCAGTAGTGCTTCCGGGACAGTGAATCAGCCCCAGCATTTT. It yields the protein CASSASGTVNQPQHF. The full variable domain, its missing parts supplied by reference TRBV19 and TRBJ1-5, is DGGITQSPKYLFRKEGQNVTLSCEQNLNHDAMYWYRQDPGQGLRLIYYSQIVNDFQKGDIAEGYSVSREKKESFPLTVTSAQKNPTAFYLCASSASGTVNQPQHFGDGTRLSIL.

CDR3 loop: CASSALTGVREKLFF. The CDR3 nucleotides read TGTGCCAGCAGCGCCTTGACAGGGGTCAGAGAAAAACTGTTTTTT. The chain combines TRBV7-9 with TRBJ1-4, with TRBD1 matching over 8 bases. This CDR3 is 15 amino acids long. The V gene end was trimmed by 5 bases and the J gene end by 8 bases; junction bases not matched to a gene: 10. CDR1 and CDR2 (germline): SEHNR, FQNEAQ (reference sequence).